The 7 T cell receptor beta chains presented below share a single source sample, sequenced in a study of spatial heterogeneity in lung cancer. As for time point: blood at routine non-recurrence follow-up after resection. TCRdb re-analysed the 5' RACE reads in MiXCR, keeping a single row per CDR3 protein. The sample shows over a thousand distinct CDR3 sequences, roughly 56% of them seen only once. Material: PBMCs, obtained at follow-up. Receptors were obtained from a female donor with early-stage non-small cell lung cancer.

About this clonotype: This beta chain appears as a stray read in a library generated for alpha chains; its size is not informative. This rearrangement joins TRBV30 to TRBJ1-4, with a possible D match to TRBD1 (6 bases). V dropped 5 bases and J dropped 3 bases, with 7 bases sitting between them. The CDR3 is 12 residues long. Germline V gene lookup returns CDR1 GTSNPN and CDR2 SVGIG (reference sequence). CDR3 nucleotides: TGTGCCTGGGGACAGTCTAATGAAAAACTGTTTTTT. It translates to CAWGQSNEKLFF.

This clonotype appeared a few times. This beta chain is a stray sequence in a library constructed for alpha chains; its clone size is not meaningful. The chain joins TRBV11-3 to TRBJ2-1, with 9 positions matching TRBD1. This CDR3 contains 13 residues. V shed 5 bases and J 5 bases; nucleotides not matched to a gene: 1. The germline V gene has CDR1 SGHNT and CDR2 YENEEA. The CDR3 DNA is TGTGCCAGCAGCCGGACAGGGGACAATGAGCAGTTCTTC. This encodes CASSRTGDNEQFF.

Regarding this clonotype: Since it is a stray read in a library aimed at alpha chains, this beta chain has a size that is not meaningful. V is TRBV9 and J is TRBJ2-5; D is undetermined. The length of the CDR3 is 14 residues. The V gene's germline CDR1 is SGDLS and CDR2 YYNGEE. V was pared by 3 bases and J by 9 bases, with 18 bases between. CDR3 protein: CASSAGDVGSAQYF. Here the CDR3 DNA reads TGTGCCAGCAGCGCCGGAGACGTAGGGTCCGCCCAGTACTTC.

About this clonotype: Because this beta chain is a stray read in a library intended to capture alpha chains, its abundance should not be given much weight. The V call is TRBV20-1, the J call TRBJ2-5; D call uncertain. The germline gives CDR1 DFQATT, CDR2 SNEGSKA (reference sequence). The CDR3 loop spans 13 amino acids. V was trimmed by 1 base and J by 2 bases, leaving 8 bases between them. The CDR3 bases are TGCAGTGCTAGAGTGGCCGGACAAGAGACCCAGTACTTC. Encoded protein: CSARVAGQETQYF.

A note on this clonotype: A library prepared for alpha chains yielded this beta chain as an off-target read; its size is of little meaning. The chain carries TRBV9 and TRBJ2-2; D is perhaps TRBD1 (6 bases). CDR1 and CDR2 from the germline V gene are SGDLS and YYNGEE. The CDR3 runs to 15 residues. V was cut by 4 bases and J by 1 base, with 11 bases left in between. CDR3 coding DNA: TGTGCCAGCAGCTTATCGGACAGGAACACCGGGGAGCTGTTTTTT. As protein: CASSLSDRNTGELFF.

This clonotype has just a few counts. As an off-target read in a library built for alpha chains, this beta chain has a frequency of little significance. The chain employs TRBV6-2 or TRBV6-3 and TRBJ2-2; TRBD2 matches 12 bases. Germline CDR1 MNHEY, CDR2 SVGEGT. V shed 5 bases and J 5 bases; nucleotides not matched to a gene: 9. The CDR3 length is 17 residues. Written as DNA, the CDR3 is TGTGCCAGCAGTAAGACTAGCGGGGGACCTATTACCGGGGAGCTGTTTTTT. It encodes CASSKTSGGPITGELFF.

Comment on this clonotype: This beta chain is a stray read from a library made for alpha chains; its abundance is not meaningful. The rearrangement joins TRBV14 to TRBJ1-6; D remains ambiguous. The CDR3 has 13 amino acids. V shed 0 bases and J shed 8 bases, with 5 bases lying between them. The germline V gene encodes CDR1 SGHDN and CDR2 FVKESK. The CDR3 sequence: CASSQETYSPLHF. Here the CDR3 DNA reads TGTGCCAGCAGCCAAGAGACCTATTCACCCCTCCACTTT.